Below, one TCR beta chain is given with its context. As handled by the study authors: Using reference gene primer amplification, nucleated cell counts were estimated. Only in-frame clones appear in the TCRdb table, and some are missing; sequencing was by immunoSEQ multiplex PCR. V, J and clone size were drawn from that table, and D and trimming were deduced from the DNA. Here the sample spans about 130,000 clones, around four fifths being singletons. This sample was included in a study of blood T cell repertoires in COVID-19. Overall study context: The United States, Italy and Spain were the sources of the acute and convalescent COVID-19 samples.

The specimen sequenced was peripheral blood. The receptor comes from a human donor in a cohort sampled during active COVID-19.

The CDR3: CASSVVLAAVQETQYF. CDR3 nucleotides: TGTGCCAGCAGCGTAGTTCTAGCGGCGGTGCAAGAGACCCAGTACTTC. This chain connects TRBV9 to TRBJ2-5, with 7 positions matching TRBD2. This CDR3 has 16 amino acids. Germline CDR1 SGDLS, CDR2 YYNGEE. V lost 0 bases, J lost 2 bases, and 7 bases stayed unmatched.